This T cell receptor (beta chain) was captured by sequencing in a study of blood T cell repertoires in COVID-19. Sequencing used immunoSEQ multiplex PCR; TCRdb keeps in-frame clones, though not all of them. In the table there are fewer than 200,000 clones, 70% to 90% of which are singletons. Trimming cost V 4 bases and J 4 bases, with 13 bases left between them. CDR3 length: 15 amino acids. Looked up from germline, CDR1 is MNHEY and CDR2 is SVGEGT. This receptor was taken from a man aged 40-49 years with acute or convalescent COVID-19. The sequenced sample was peripheral blood. The rearrangement uses TRBV6-2 or TRBV6-3 and TRBJ1-4, with D hard to call. DNA for the CDR3: TGTGCCAGCAGTTCGCCAAGCGACGGTAATGAAAAACTGTTTTTT. This gives the protein CASSSPSDGNEKLFF.